Given below is one TCR beta chain in context. This entry comes from a study of shared clonotypes between healthy human individuals. TCRdb's copy holds only in-frame clones and misses some; the assay was immunoSEQ multiplex PCR. Of over 2,000,000 clones in the sample, about 93% were seen once. This CDR3 spans 11 amino acids. Per the germline V gene, CDR1 is DFQATT and CDR2 is SNEGSKA (reference sequence). V dropped 2 bases and J dropped 4 bases, with 5 bases sitting between them. Naivety among CD8 cells was defined by CD45RO negativity and positive CCR7 selection, thereby excluding terminally differentiated effector memory CD45RA+ cells.

This chain joins TRBV20-1 and TRBJ1-2; D unclear. Sequenced input: naive CD8+ T cells from PBMCs. This sequence originates from a man aged 18 to 29 in good health. Some clones in this sample may be carry-over from other donors' samples. CDR3 in DNA: TGCAGTGCTAGACAGGTCTATGGCTACACCTTC. It is translated as CSARQVYGYTF.